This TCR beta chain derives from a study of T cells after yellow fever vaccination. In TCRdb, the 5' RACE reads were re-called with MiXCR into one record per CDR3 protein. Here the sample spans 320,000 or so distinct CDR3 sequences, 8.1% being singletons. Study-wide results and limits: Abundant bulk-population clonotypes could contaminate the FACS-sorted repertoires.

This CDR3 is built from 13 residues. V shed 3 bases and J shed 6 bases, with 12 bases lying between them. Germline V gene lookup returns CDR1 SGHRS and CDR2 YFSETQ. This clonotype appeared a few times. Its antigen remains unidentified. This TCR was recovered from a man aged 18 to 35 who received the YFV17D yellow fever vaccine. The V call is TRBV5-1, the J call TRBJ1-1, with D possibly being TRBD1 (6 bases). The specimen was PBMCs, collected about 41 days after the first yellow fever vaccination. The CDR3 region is CASSSGGAPEAFF. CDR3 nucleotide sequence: TGCGCCAGCAGCTCCGGGGGGGCGCCTGAAGCTTTCTTT.